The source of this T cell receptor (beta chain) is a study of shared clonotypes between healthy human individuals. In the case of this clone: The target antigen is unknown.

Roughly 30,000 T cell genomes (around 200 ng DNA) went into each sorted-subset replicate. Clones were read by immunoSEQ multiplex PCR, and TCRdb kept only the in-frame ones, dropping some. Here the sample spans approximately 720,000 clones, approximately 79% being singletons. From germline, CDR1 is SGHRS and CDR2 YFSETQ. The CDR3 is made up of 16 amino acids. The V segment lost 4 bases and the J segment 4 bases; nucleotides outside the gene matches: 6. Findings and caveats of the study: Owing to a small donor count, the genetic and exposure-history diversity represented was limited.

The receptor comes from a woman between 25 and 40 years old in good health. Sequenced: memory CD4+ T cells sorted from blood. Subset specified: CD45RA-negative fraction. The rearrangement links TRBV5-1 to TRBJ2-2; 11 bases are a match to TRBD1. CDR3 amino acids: CASSLSGTGGTGELFF. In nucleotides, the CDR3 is TGCGCCAGCAGCCTATCCGGGACAGGGGGCACCGGGGAGCTGTTTTTT.